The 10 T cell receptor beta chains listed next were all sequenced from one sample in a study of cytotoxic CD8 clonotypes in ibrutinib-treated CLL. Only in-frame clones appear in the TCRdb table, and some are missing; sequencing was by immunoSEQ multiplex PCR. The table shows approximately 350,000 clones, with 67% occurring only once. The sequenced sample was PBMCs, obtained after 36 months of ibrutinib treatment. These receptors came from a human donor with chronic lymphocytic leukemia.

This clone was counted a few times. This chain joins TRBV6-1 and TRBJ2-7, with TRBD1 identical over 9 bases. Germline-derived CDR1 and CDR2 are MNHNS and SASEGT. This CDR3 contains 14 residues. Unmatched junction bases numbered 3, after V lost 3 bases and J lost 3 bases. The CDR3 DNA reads TGTGCCAGCAGTGAGTGGGGACAGGGCTACGAGCAGTACTTC. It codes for CASSEWGQGYEQYF.

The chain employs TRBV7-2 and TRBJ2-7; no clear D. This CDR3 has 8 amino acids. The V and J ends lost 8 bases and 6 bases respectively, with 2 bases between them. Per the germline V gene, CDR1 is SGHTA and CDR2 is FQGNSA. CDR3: CASPEQYF. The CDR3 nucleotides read TGTGCCAGCCCCGAGCAGTACTTC.

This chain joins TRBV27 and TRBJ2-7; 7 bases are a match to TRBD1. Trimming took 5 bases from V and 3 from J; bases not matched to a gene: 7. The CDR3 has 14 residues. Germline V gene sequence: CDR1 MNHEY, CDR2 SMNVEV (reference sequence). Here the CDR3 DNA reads TGTGCCAGCAGTATACAGGGGCCCAGCTACGAGCAGTACTTC. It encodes CASSIQGPSYEQYF.

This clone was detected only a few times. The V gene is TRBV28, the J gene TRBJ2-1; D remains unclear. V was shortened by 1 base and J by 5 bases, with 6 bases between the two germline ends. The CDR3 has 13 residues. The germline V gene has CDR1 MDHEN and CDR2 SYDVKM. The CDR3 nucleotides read TGTGCCAGCAGTTTATCCATAAACAATGAGCAGTTCTTC. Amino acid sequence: CASSLSINNEQFF.

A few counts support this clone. Here the CDR3 DNA reads TGTGCCAGCAGTGACGGACCAGGGTGGCACGAGCAGTACTTC. This codes for CASSDGPGWHEQYF. The chain carries TRBV2 and TRBJ2-7; D may be TRBD1 (5 bases). The CDR3 spans 14 residues. V was clipped by 3 bases and J by 5 bases, with 14 bases between them. CDR1 is SNHLY, CDR2 FYNNEI, per germline. The whole variable domain, filled in from reference TRBV2 and TRBJ2-7, reads EPEVTQTPSHQVTQMGQEVILRCVPISNHLYFYWYRQILGQKVEFLVSFYNNEISEKSEIFDDQFSVERPDGSNFTLKIRSTKLEDSAMYFCASSDGPGWHEQYFGPGTRLTVT.

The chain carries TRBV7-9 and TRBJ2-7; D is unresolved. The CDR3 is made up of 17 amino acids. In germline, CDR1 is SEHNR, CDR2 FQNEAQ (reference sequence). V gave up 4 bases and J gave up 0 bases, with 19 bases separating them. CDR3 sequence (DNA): TGTGCCAGCAGCTCGTCCCTGAGGACGGTAAGCTCCTACGAGCAGTACTTC. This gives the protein CASSSSLRTVSSYEQYF.

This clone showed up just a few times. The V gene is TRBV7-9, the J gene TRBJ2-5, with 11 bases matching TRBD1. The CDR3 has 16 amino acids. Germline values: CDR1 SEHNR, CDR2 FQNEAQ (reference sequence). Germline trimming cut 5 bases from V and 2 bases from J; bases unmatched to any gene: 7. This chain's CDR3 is CASSDAGTGGQETQYF. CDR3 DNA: TGTGCCAGCAGCGATGCCGGGACAGGGGGACAAGAGACCCAGTACTTC.

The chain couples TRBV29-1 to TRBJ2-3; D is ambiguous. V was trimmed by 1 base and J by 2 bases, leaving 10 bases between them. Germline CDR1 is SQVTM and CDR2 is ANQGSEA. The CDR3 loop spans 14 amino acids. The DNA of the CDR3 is TGCAGCGTTGAAGCGGGCCTTACCACAGATACGCAGTATTTT. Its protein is CSVEAGLTTDTQYF.

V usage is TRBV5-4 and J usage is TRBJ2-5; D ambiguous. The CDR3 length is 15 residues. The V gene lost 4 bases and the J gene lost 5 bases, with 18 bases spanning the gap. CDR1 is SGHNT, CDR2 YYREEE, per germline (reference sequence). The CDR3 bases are TGTGCCAGCAGCCTACCGGGCCCCCGTCGGGAGACCCAGTACTTC. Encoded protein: CASSLPGPRRETQYF.

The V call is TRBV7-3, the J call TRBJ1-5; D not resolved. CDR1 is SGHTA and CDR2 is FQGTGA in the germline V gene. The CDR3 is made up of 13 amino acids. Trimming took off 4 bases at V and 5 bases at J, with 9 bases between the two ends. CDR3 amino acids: CASSSEVDQPQHF. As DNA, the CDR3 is TGTGCCAGCAGCTCCGAGGTAGATCAGCCCCAGCATTTT.